These 16 T cell receptor beta chains share one sample of origin, sequenced in a study of response to subunit inactivated influenza vaccine. TCRdb re-analysed the RT-PCR reads in MiXCR, keeping a single row per CDR3 protein. The data contain hundreds of thousands of distinct CDR3 sequences, 21% of them singletons. This material consisted of PBMCs from blood, taken less than 22 months after vaccination. These receptors all stem from a man aged 50 to 69 who received an inactivated influenza vaccine.

V is TRBV19 and J is TRBJ1-2; tentative D call: TRBD1 (5 bases). The germline gives CDR1 LNHDA, CDR2 SQIVND (reference sequence). The CDR3 runs to 13 residues. Trimming pared 9 bases from V and 3 bases from J, leaving 14 bases between. The CDR3 DNA sequence: TGTGCCAGCCGGCTGGGGCGAGACTATGGCTACACCTTC. Its protein product is CASRLGRDYGYTF.

The rearrangement joins TRBV20-1 to TRBJ2-1; 10 bases fit TRBD2. V shed 0 bases, J shed 4 bases, and the junction held 3 bases outside the gene matches. Germline assignment: CDR1 DFQATT and CDR2 SNEGSKA (reference sequence). The CDR3 loop spans 15 amino acids. The CDR3 spells CSARDPAGGYNEQFF. Here the CDR3 DNA reads TGCAGTGCTAGAGATCCAGCGGGAGGGTACAATGAGCAGTTCTTC.

The J gene is TRBJ1-2, the V gene TRBV29-1; 10 nucleotides match TRBD1. CDR3 length equals 16 residues. Germline values: CDR1 SQVTM, CDR2 ANQGSEA. V dropped 6 bases and J dropped 3; count of bases not matched to a gene: 13. CDR3 protein: CSVGPGQGRIDYGYTF. Here the CDR3 DNA reads TGCAGCGTGGGCCCGGGACAGGGGCGTATAGACTATGGCTACACCTTC.

In this sample, this clonotype turned up a few times. The chain is built from TRBV11-2 and TRBJ2-3; 7 nucleotides line up with TRBD1. CDR1 is SGHAT, CDR2 FQNNGV, per germline. CDR3 length: 16 amino acids. J gave up 6 bases and V 2 bases, and 11 bases lay outside the gene matches. The CDR3 loop reads CASSLMGQSLLDTQYF. CDR3 in DNA: TGTGCCAGCAGCTTAATGGGACAGTCTCTATTGGATACGCAGTATTTT.

V is TRBV20-1 and J is TRBJ1-2; the match to TRBD1 covers 7 bases. The J segment lost 7 bases and the V segment lost 3 bases, leaving 11 bases of the junction unmatched. The CDR3 has 14 amino acids. Germline-derived CDR1 and CDR2 are DFQATT and SNEGSKA (reference sequence). The CDR3 nucleotides are TGCAGTGCTAGGGAGGGACAGTCCCTCCGTGGCTACACCTTC. It is translated as CSAREGQSLRGYTF.

In this sample, this clonotype turned up a few times. This chain joins TRBV11-3 and TRBJ2-1, with D tentatively TRBD1 (8 bases). Looked up from germline, CDR1 is SGHNT and CDR2 is YENEEA. Deletions cut 6 bases from V and 3 bases from J, with 21 bases between. This CDR3 contains 17 residues. The CDR3 is CASSSGGGRGNYNEQFF. The CDR3 coding sequence is TGTGCCAGCAGTTCAGGGGGCGGGAGAGGTAACTACAATGAGCAGTTCTTC.

This clonotype was counted a few times. The chain couples TRBV7-2 to TRBJ1-2; D ambiguous. The CDR3 runs to 12 residues. Germline V gene sequence: CDR1 SGHTA, CDR2 FQGNSA. V gave up 5 bases and J gave up 8 bases, with 12 bases separating them. CDR3 DNA sequence: TGTGCCAGCAGCCCGTCGGGGTGGGGCTACACCTTC. Protein sequence: CASSPSGWGYTF.

The chain carries TRBV25-1 and TRBJ2-2, with D uncertain. V lost 6 bases to trimming and J lost 4 bases, with 6 bases between them. This CDR3 region has 12 residues. Germline V CDR1 and CDR2: MGHDK, SYGVNS. The CDR3 DNA reads as TGTGCCAGCAGAGGGCTCACCGGGGAGCTGTTTTTT. It encodes CASRGLTGELFF.

A word on this clonotype: A much larger clone differs from this one at a single base, so this may be a read error. Here the CDR3 omits its conserved ending phenylalanine or tryptophan, so a read error is the likely source. V is TRBV12-3 or TRBV12-4 and J is TRBJ1-4; tentative D call: TRBD1 (5 bases). This CDR3 region has 14 residues. V gave up 3 bases and J gave up 3 bases, with 8 bases separating them. The CDR3 sequence: CASSFQGANEKLFV. The CDR3 DNA is TGTGCCAGCAGTTTCCAGGGAGCTAATGAAAAACTGTTTGTT.

The chain carries TRBV28 and TRBJ2-1; 10 nucleotides align to TRBD2. The V and J ends lost 3 bases and 5 bases, in that order; junction bases with no gene match: 7. The CDR3 spans 16 residues. Germline assignment: CDR1 MDHEN and CDR2 SYDVKM. The CDR3 sequence is CASSFQKRGGHNEQFF. In nucleotides, the CDR3 is TGTGCCAGCAGTTTCCAGAAGCGGGGGGGACACAATGAGCAGTTCTTC.

The chain couples TRBV15 to TRBJ2-5; either TRBD1 or TRBD2 may supply D (5 bases each). V lost 6 bases to trimming and J lost 4 bases, with 12 bases between them. Looked up from germline, CDR1 is LNHNV and CDR2 is YYDKDF (reference sequence). There are 13 residues in the CDR3. CDR3 protein: CATSPQRGETQYF. The CDR3 bases are TGTGCCACCAGTCCTCAGAGGGGAGAGACCCAGTACTTC.

This rearrangement joins TRBV20-1 to TRBJ2-3, with TRBD2 matching 9 bases. The germline CDR1 and CDR2 sequences are DFQATT and SNEGSKA (reference sequence). V trimming: 0 bases; J trimming: 4 bases; junction bases outside the gene matches: 5. The CDR3 is 15 residues long. The CDR3 nucleotides are TGCAGTGCTAGAGATCCTAGCGGGACCCCAGATACGCAGTATTTT. The encoded protein is CSARDPSGTPDTQYF.

V gene TRBV20-1 combines with J gene TRBJ1-1; 8 nucleotides agree with TRBD1. CDR1 and CDR2 (germline): DFQATT, SNEGSKA (reference sequence). This CDR3 has 16 amino acids. J lost 0 bases, V lost 1 base, and 7 bases had no gene match. The CDR3 loop is CSARGDRRGMNTEAFF. The CDR3 DNA sequence: TGCAGTGCTAGAGGGGACAGGAGGGGAATGAACACTGAAGCTTTCTTT.

The gene calls are TRBV11-1 and TRBJ2-1; 7 bases fit TRBD2. Germline V gene lookup returns CDR1 SGHAT and CDR2 FQDESV (reference sequence). This CDR3 is 17 amino acids long. With 4 bases clipped from V and 2 bases from J, the junction kept 11 bases outside the gene matches. For the CDR3, the DNA is TGTGCCAGCAGCTCTGTAGCTGGGGGGAGGGCCTACAATGAGCAGTTCTTC. Its protein product is CASSSVAGGRAYNEQFF.

The rearrangement joins TRBV6-2 or TRBV6-3 to TRBJ2-7, with D perhaps TRBD2 (5 bases). Between the trimmed V and J ends, which lost 0 bases and 5 bases, there was a span of 17 bases. CDR3 length equals 16 residues. CDR1 and CDR2 from the germline V gene are MNHEY and SVGEGT. CDR3 bases: TGTGCCAGCAGTTACTCTGTCTCCCGGGGTGACAACGAGCAGTACTTC. This gives the protein CASSYSVSRGDNEQYF.

This clonotype was counted at least ten times. The V call is TRBV12-3 or TRBV12-4, the J call TRBJ1-2; possible D gene TRBD1, 5 bases. V lost 0 bases, J lost 8 bases, and 13 bases lay in between. This CDR3 contains 14 residues. CDR3 sequence (DNA): TGTGCCAGCAGTTTAGCTTCGGGGGTTGAAGGCTACACCTTC. Translation: CASSLASGVEGYTF.